The TCR beta chain under discussion was sequenced for a study of Tregs in tolerant kidney transplant recipients. V was pared by 1 base and J by 5 bases, with 6 bases between. CDR3 length equals 14 residues. Looked up from germline, CDR1 is LNHNV and CDR2 is YYDKDF (reference sequence). Some clones are missing from TCRdb's copy, which holds only in-frame ones; the method was immunoSEQ multiplex PCR. The table lists fewer than 70,000 clones, 65% to 85% of them singletons. Study-level findings and limits: Few patients were studied, so findings need validation in larger groups. Expanding Tregs on activated donor B cells appeared to best identify donor-specific TCRbeta clones.

As for this clone: What it binds is unknown.

J is TRBJ1-6 and V is TRBV15; D is unresolved. The sequencing sample was made of CD4+ T cells from blood. The source is a human donor in good health. CDR3: CATSRAPDNSPLHF. The CDR3 DNA is TGTGCCACCAGCAGAGCCCCCGATAATTCACCCCTCCACTTT. Complete variable domain (other parts from reference TRBV15 and TRBJ1-6): DAMVIQNPRYQVTQFGKPVTLSCSQTLNHNVMYWYQQKSSQAPKLLFHYYDKDFNNEADTPDNFQSRRPNTSFCFLDIRSPGLGDTAMYLCATSRAPDNSPLHFGNGTRLTVT.